Listed here are 30 T cell receptor beta chains from one sample, sequenced in a study of siplizumab effects on memory and regulatory T cells. Data came from immunoSEQ multiplex PCR; TCRdb stores just in-frame clones and leaves some out. Of about 91,000 clones listed, approximately 93% are singletons. Sequenced input: CD8+ T cells sorted from blood. Every receptor here comes from a human donor in good health.

The genes are TRBV9 and TRBJ2-1; D gene unclear. This CDR3 comprises 14 residues. Germline values: CDR1 SGDLS, CDR2 YYNGEE. V lost 2 bases and J lost 4, with 10 bases in between. CDR3 bases: TGTGCCAGCAGCGTCTCGGGCCAATACAATGAGCAGTTCTTC. Its translation is CASSVSGQYNEQFF. Complete variable domain (other parts from reference TRBV9 and TRBJ2-1): DSGVTQTPKHLITATGQRVTLRCSPRSGDLSVYWYQQSLDQGLQFLIQYYNGEERAKGNILERFSAQQFPDLHSELNLSSLELGDSALYFCASSVSGQYNEQFFGPGTRLTVL.

The J gene is TRBJ1-6, the V gene TRBV11-2; 10 nucleotides agree with TRBD1. In germline, CDR1 is SGHAT, CDR2 FQNNGV. The CDR3 contains 16 residues. V lost 1 base to trimming and J lost 6 bases; unmatched junction nucleotides: 3. CDR3 bases: TGTGCCAGCAGCTTAGTGGGACAGGGGATTAATTCACCCCTCCACTTT. It codes for CASSLVGQGINSPLHF.

This clone was counted once. This chain connects TRBV4-1 to TRBJ2-1, with D maybe TRBD1 (5 bases). The CDR3 spans 18 residues. The germline V gene has CDR1 MGHRA and CDR2 YSYEKL. Trimming cost V 1 base and J 0 bases, with 16 bases left between them. CDR3 nucleotide sequence: TGCGCCAGCAGCCAAGTTGGGGCACCACAGAGCTCCTACAATGAGCAGTTCTTC. This sequence encodes CASSQVGAPQSSYNEQFF.

This sequence joins TRBV7-9 and TRBJ2-7; TRBD1 is a possible D gene (5 bases). In germline, CDR1 is SEHNR, CDR2 FQNEAQ (reference sequence). CDR3 size: 16 residues. V was trimmed by 5 bases and J by 0 bases, leaving 17 bases between them. The CDR3 spells CASSPTGPAASYEQYF. The CDR3, as DNA: TGTGCCAGCAGCCCTACAGGCCCCGCCGCCTCCTACGAGCAGTACTTC.

The chain joins TRBV7-3 to TRBJ1-1; the D is unclear. CDR1 SGHTA and CDR2 FQGTGA come from the germline V gene. Trimming shortened V by 3 bases and J by 0 bases, and 5 bases separated the two germline ends. This CDR3 region has 13 residues. This CDR3 is CASSFGMNTEAFF. DNA of the CDR3: TGTGCCAGCAGCTTCGGGATGAACACTGAAGCTTTCTTT. Variable domain in full (rest from reference TRBV7-3 and TRBJ1-1): GAGVSQTPSNKVTEKGKYVELRCDPISGHTALYWYRQSLGQGPEFLIYFQGTGAADDSGLPNDRFFAVRPEGSVSTLKIQRTERGDSAVYLCASSFGMNTEAFFGQGTRLTVV.

The rearrangement joins TRBV5-1 to TRBJ1-1; D is ambiguous. The CDR3 loop spans 14 amino acids. Germline loops: CDR1 SGHRS, CDR2 YFSETQ. Trimming removed 1 base from V and 2 bases from J, with 9 bases in between. CDR3 in DNA: TGCGCCAGCAGCTTGCGATGGGGTAACACTGAAGCTTTCTTT. Protein: CASSLRWGNTEAFF.

The chain joins TRBV10-3 to TRBJ2-3; 12 positions agree with TRBD1. J gave up 5 bases and V 4 bases, and 7 bases lay outside the gene matches. CDR1 and CDR2 (germline): ENHRY, SYGVKD. CDR3 length: 16 amino acids. CDR3 residues: CAISGGQGANLDTQYF. The CDR3 DNA is TGTGCCATCAGTGGGGGACAGGGGGCGAATTTAGATACGCAGTATTTT.

The chain employs TRBV27 and TRBJ2-1; D might be TRBD2 (6 bases). The CDR3 spans 15 residues. Trimming pared 2 bases from V and 0 bases from J, leaving 8 bases between. The germline V gene encodes CDR1 MNHEY and CDR2 SMNVEV (reference sequence). CDR3 nucleotide sequence: TGTGCCAGCAGTTTACGGGGGAGCTCCTACAATGAGCAGTTCTTC. Amino acid sequence: CASSLRGSSYNEQFF.

The chain couples TRBV6-5 to TRBJ2-5; 8 bases agree with TRBD2. The germline gives CDR1 MNHEY, CDR2 SVGAGI. The CDR3 covers 15 residues. With 5 bases clipped from V and 4 bases from J, the junction kept 9 bases outside the gene matches. CDR3 sequence (DNA): TGTGCCAGCAGTAAGACACCGGGACTAGGAGAGACCCAGTACTTC. This translates into CASSKTPGLGETQYF.

The DNA of the CDR3 is TGTGCCAGCAGGACACAGGGGGCGTTCGGCGAGCAGTACTTC. This sequence encodes CASRTQGAFGEQYF. The V and J genes are TRBV6-5 and TRBJ2-7, with 9 bases identical to TRBD1. Trimming at V came to 6 bases and at J to 6 bases, leaving 9 bases not matched to a gene. Looked up from germline, CDR1 is MNHEY and CDR2 is SVGAGI. The length of the CDR3 is 14 residues.

The V gene is TRBV9, the J gene TRBJ1-1; no firm D call. V dropped 2 bases and J dropped 8 bases, with 22 bases sitting between them. The CDR3 is 16 amino acids. Germline CDR1 SGDLS, CDR2 YYNGEE. In DNA form, the CDR3 reads TGTGCCAGCAGCGTTCTAACCCGGGGTTCGGTGGGGGAAGCTTTCTTT. Protein: CASSVLTRGSVGEAFF.

The rearrangement joins TRBV4-1 to TRBJ1-2; no reliable D call. V shed 0 bases and J shed 4 bases, with 12 bases lying between them. The CDR3 consists of 15 residues. Germline V gene data show CDR1 as MGHRA and CDR2 as YSYEKL. Written as DNA, the CDR3 is TGCGCCAGCAGCCAAGAGCAGAGGCTTTTCTATGGCTACACCTTC. Residues: CASSQEQRLFYGYTF.

CDR3 sequence reads: CASSDSSRGDTGELFF. The CDR3, as DNA: TGTGCCAGCAGTGATTCCAGCAGGGGGGACACCGGGGAGCTGTTTTTT. J is TRBJ2-2 and V is TRBV6-4, with a tentative D call TRBD1 (7 bases). Germline V gene sequence: CDR1 MRHNA, CDR2 SNTAGT. CDR3 length equals 16 residues. Trimming took off 3 bases at V and 3 bases at J, with 14 bases between the two ends.

The rearrangement joins TRBV11-2 to TRBJ2-5; 7 nucleotides match TRBD2. This CDR3 has 18 amino acids. The junction had 14 bases not matched to a gene; V was cut back by 1 base and J by 3 bases. CDR1 is SGHAT and CDR2 is FQNNGV in the germline V gene. The CDR3 loop reads CASSLVLRLAASKETQYF. CDR3 bases: TGTGCCAGCAGCTTAGTTTTAAGGCTAGCGGCCTCTAAAGAGACCCAGTACTTC. Based on the CDR3 plus reference TRBV11-2 and TRBJ2-5, the full variable domain is EAGVAQSPRYKIIEKRQSVAFWCNPISGHATLYWYQQILGQGPKLLIQFQNNGVVDDSQLPKDRFSAERLKGVDSTLKIQPAKLEDSAVYLCASSLVLRLAASKETQYFGPGTRLLVL.

The chain's CDR3 is CASSLVVTGVYEQYF. The DNA of the CDR3 is TGTGCCAGCAGCTTAGTAGTGACAGGGGTCTACGAGCAGTACTTC. This rearrangement joins TRBV11-2 to TRBJ2-7; 8 bases fit TRBD1. V lost 1 base to trimming and J lost 3 bases; unmatched junction nucleotides: 5. The germline CDR1 and CDR2 sequences are SGHAT and FQNNGV. This CDR3 has 15 amino acids. The full variable domain, in which reference TRBV11-2 and TRBJ2-7 provide the parts outside the CDR3, is EAGVAQSPRYKIIEKRQSVAFWCNPISGHATLYWYQQILGQGPKLLIQFQNNGVVDDSQLPKDRFSAERLKGVDSTLKIQPAKLEDSAVYLCASSLVVTGVYEQYFGPGTRLTVT.

CDR3 nucleotide sequence: TGTGCCAGCAGCGACACAGCGAGGTCCTACAATGAGCAGTTCTTC. Encoded protein: CASSDTARSYNEQFF. This rearrangement joins TRBV9 to TRBJ2-1; no reliable D call. The CDR3 has 15 amino acids. Germline V gene lookup returns CDR1 SGDLS and CDR2 YYNGEE. Trimming removed 3 bases from V and 1 base from J, with 11 bases in between.

The chain carries TRBV27 and TRBJ2-7; D possibly corresponds to TRBD1 (6 bases). Germline V gene sequence: CDR1 MNHEY, CDR2 SMNVEV (reference sequence). There are 14 residues in the CDR3. The V gene lost 3 bases and the J gene lost 2 bases, with 11 bases spanning the gap. The CDR3 DNA reads TGTGCCAGCAGTTTTCGTCGGACAGCCTACGAGCAGTACTTC. Translated, it gives CASSFRRTAYEQYF.

This clone was seen just once. This sequence joins TRBV30 and TRBJ1-1, with unresolved D. CDR1 and CDR2 from the germline V gene are GTSNPN and SVGIG (reference sequence). Trimming left V 0 bases short and J 1 base short, with 6 bases between. The CDR3 totals 13 residues. CDR3 sequence (DNA): TGTGCCTGGAGTGTACTCGGGAACACTGAAGCTTTCTTT. Translation gives CAWSVLGNTEAFF.

V is TRBV30 and J is TRBJ1-4, with D unclear. Germline lookup yields CDR1 GTSNPN and CDR2 SVGIG (reference sequence). V was trimmed by 0 bases and J by 7 bases, leaving 15 bases between them. This CDR3 comprises 15 residues. The CDR3 sequence: CAWSVFRGGGEKLFF. The CDR3 nucleotides read TGTGCCTGGAGTGTGTTTCGGGGAGGAGGTGAAAAACTGTTTTTT. The full variable domain, its missing parts supplied by reference TRBV30 and TRBJ1-4, is SQTIHQWPATLVQPVGSPLSLECTVEGTSNPNLYWYRQAAGRGLQLLFYSVGIGQISSEVPQNLSASRPQDRQFILSSKKLLLSDSGFYLCAWSVFRGGGEKLFFGSGTQLSVL.

The gene calls are TRBV4-1 and TRBJ2-7, with TRBD1 matching 10 bases. Germline trimming cut 0 bases from V and 2 bases from J; bases unmatched to any gene: 1. The germline V gene has CDR1 MGHRA and CDR2 YSYEKL. The length of the CDR3 is 15 residues. The CDR3 loop is CASSQDGTGAYEQYF. The CDR3 DNA follows: TGCGCCAGCAGCCAAGATGGGACAGGGGCCTACGAGCAGTACTTC.

This clone was recorded only once. The rearrangement uses TRBV15 and TRBJ1-2, with TRBD1 as a possible D gene (5 bases). V lost 0 bases and J lost 7, with 21 bases in between. The CDR3 has 17 amino acids. The germline V gene has CDR1 LNHNV and CDR2 YYDKDF (reference sequence). CDR3 sequence (DNA): TGTGCCACCAGCAGAGATGGGGCCACCAGGAGATCGGTTGGCTACACCTTC. Protein: CATSRDGATRRSVGYTF.

The rearrangement joins TRBV19 to TRBJ2-7; TRBD2 matches at 10 bases. The CDR3 sequence is 15 residues long. The trim removed 3 bases at V and 5 bases at J, leaving 7 bases unmatched. CDR1 is LNHDA and CDR2 is SQIVND in the germline V gene (reference sequence). The CDR3 reads CASSIALAGVHEQYF. The DNA of the CDR3 is TGTGCCAGTAGTATCGCGCTAGCGGGAGTTCACGAGCAGTACTTC. The full variable domain, with the rest looked up from reference TRBV19 and TRBJ2-7, is DGGITQSPKYLFRKEGQNVTLSCEQNLNHDAMYWYRQDPGQGLRLIYYSQIVNDFQKGDIAEGYSVSREKKESFPLTVTSAQKNPTAFYLCASSIALAGVHEQYFGPGTRLTVT.

The rearrangement joins TRBV7-9 to TRBJ1-4, with D possibly TRBD1 on 6 matching bases. Trimming removed 3 bases from V and 8 bases from J, with 13 bases in between. The CDR3 runs to 14 residues. Germline V gene lookup returns CDR1 SEHNR and CDR2 FQNEAQ (reference sequence). CDR3 protein: CASSFEGHTEKLFF. CDR3 DNA: TGTGCCAGCAGCTTCGAGGGACATACCGAAAAACTGTTTTTT.

The rearrangement links TRBV7-9 to TRBJ1-2, with 8 bases matching TRBD1. This CDR3 region has 15 residues. V shed 4 bases and J 5 bases; nucleotides not matched to a gene: 9. The germline CDR1 and CDR2 sequences are SEHNR and FQNEAQ (reference sequence). In DNA form, the CDR3 reads TGTGCCAGCAGCTACGCCCCGGACAGGGATTATGGCTACACCTTC. Protein sequence: CASSYAPDRDYGYTF.

J is TRBJ2-2 and V is TRBV5-6; D is unresolved. This CDR3 contains 14 residues. CDR1 is SGHDT, CDR2 YYEEEE, per germline. V was shortened by 0 bases and J by 0 bases, with 3 bases between the two germline ends. CDR3 sequence (DNA): TGTGCCAGCAGCTTGGCCGCGAACACCGGGGAGCTGTTTTTT. Protein product: CASSLAANTGELFF.

The genes are TRBV2 and TRBJ2-1; 11 bases are shared with TRBD2. The V gene's germline CDR1 is SNHLY and CDR2 FYNNEI. The V and J ends lost 7 bases and 3 bases, in that order; junction bases with no gene match: 8. The CDR3 extends over 16 amino acids. The CDR3 nucleotides are TGTGCCAGCACGGGGACTAGCGGTACTCACTACAATGAGCAGTTCTTC. It translates to CASTGTSGTHYNEQFF.

The chain recombines TRBV4-1 with TRBJ2-7; 7 bases are a match to TRBD2. The V segment lost 2 bases and the J segment 0 bases; nucleotides outside the gene matches: 7. There are 16 residues in the CDR3. In germline, CDR1 is MGHRA, CDR2 YSYEKL. CDR3 in amino acids: CASSQLPGEGSYEQYF. CDR3 DNA: TGCGCCAGCAGCCAACTACCGGGGGAGGGCTCCTACGAGCAGTACTTC.

The chain employs TRBV5-1 and TRBJ2-3; 8 positions match TRBD1. Unmatched junction bases numbered 13, after V lost 4 bases and J lost 3 bases. The CDR3 is 17 residues long. Germline V gene sequence: CDR1 SGHRS, CDR2 YFSETQ. CDR3 nucleotide sequence: TGCGCCAGCAGCCTGACCTCACAGGGGGTCGGGACAGATACGCAGTATTTT. Residues: CASSLTSQGVGTDTQYF.

The genes are TRBV6-1 and TRBJ1-3; no reliable D call. The CDR3 extends over 13 amino acids. V gave up 8 bases and J gave up 4 bases, with 12 bases separating them. Germline CDR1 reads MNHNS; CDR2 reads SASEGT. The CDR3 DNA follows: TGTGCCAGCCGTCCGCCAGGAGGAAACACCATATATTTT. Amino acids: CASRPPGGNTIYF.

The rearrangement links TRBV11-3 to TRBJ2-1, with unresolved D. Germline V gene data show CDR1 as SGHNT and CDR2 as YENEEA. CDR3 length equals 14 residues. V gave up 0 bases and J gave up 4 bases, with 7 bases separating them. Written as DNA, the CDR3 is TGTGCCAGCAGCTTAGATGTAACTTACAATGAGCAGTTCTTC. Translated: CASSLDVTYNEQFF.